This record concerns one T cell receptor (beta chain) sequence. Data came from immunoSEQ multiplex PCR; TCRdb stores just in-frame clones and leaves some out. The sample lists 200,000 to 250,000 clones; roughly 90% were seen once. This entry comes from a study of blood T cell repertoires in COVID-19. In germline, CDR1 is MNHEY, CDR2 SMNVEV (reference sequence). The CDR3 has 10 residues. Trimming stripped 7 bases from V and 7 bases from J, with 7 bases between. The sequencing input was PBMCs or T cells enriched from blood (not recorded which). This TCR was sampled from a woman aged 25 to 39 who had been exposed to COVID-19. V and J are TRBV27 and TRBJ1-1; D remains ambiguous. The CDR3 nucleotides read TGTGCCAGCAAGGAGAATGAAGCTTTCTTT. This codes for CASKENEAFF.